This TCR beta chain emerged from a study of blood T cells in healthy people across ages. General study results and limits: Naive T cell percentage showed a strong correlation with TCR beta diversity.

This CDR3 spans 13 amino acids. Looked up from germline, CDR1 is SQVTM and CDR2 is ANQGSEA. J was trimmed by 8 bases and V by 6 bases; bases with no gene match: 7. PBMCs numbering at least 6.5 million were isolated per sample. This clonotype was seen more than once but under ten times. Antigen: not known. Primed by a sample-barcoded 5' primer and a J-beta primer mix, a second PCR proceeded for roughly 7 to 12 cycles. TCRdb ran MiXCR on the 5' RACE reads and lists one entry per CDR3 protein. This table has 1.5 million to 2 million distinct CDR3 sequences, 28% appearing once. The sequencing sample was made of blood. This rearrangement joins TRBV29-1 to TRBJ1-4, with 9 bases that match TRBD1. This TCR came from a woman between 25 and 40 years old in good health. CDR3 sequence (DNA): TGCAGCGTGGACCCGGGACAGGGAGAAAAACTGTTTTTT. Its protein product is CSVDPGQGEKLFF. Combining the CDR3 with reference TRBV29-1 and TRBJ1-4 gives the whole variable domain SAVISQKPSRDICQRGTSLTIQCQVDSQVTMMFWYRQQPGQSLTLIATANQGSEATYESGFVIDKFPISRPNLTFSTLTVSNMSPEDSSIYLCSVDPGQGEKLFFGSGTQLSVL.